This entry lists 14 T cell receptor beta chains sequenced from one sample in a study of T cells in Graves' hyperthyroidism and ophthalmopathy. There were TCR beta CDR3 regions amplified from RNA transcripts. HTBI primers were the set used in a first-round RT-PCR of the TCR CDR3. One entry per CDR3 protein, called by TCRdb with MiXCR from the multiplex PCR reads. The sample shows over 700,000 distinct CDR3 sequences, 35% to 40% of them seen only once. The sample was blood. The receptors originated from a man aged 18 to 30 with Graves' hyperthyroidism.

This clonotype was seen ten or more times. The rearrangement joins TRBV19 to TRBJ2-5, with TRBD2 matching 8 bases. The CDR3 length is 14 residues. Germline assignment: CDR1 LNHDA and CDR2 SQIVND (reference sequence). The V and J ends lost 2 bases and 2 bases, in that order; junction bases with no gene match: 1. The CDR3 sequence is CASSIRGGQETQYF. As DNA, the CDR3 is TGTGCCAGTAGTATACGCGGGGGGCAAGAGACCCAGTACTTC.

V usage is TRBV7-2 and J usage is TRBJ2-3; 7 bases are shared with TRBD2. V shed 3 bases, J shed 3 bases, and the junction held 6 bases outside the gene matches. The germline CDR1 and CDR2 sequences are SGHTA and FQGNSA. The CDR3 length is 15 residues. The CDR3 spells CASSLVAGATDTQYF. The CDR3 region has the DNA TGTGCCAGCAGCTTGGTTGCGGGAGCGACAGATACGCAGTATTTT.

In its sample, this clonotype was seen many times. The chain is built from TRBV29-1 and TRBJ1-1; D unresolved. Between the trimmed V and J ends, which lost 6 bases and 0 bases, there was a span of 11 bases. This CDR3 region has 13 residues. In germline, CDR1 is SQVTM, CDR2 ANQGSEA. CDR3 sequence: CSVRGLMNTEAFF. The DNA of the CDR3 is TGCAGCGTGCGCGGACTGATGAACACTGAAGCTTTCTTT. The full variable domain, its missing parts supplied by reference TRBV29-1 and TRBJ1-1, is SAVISQKPSRDICQRGTSLTIQCQVDSQVTMMFWYRQQPGQSLTLIATANQGSEATYESGFVIDKFPISRPNLTFSTLTVSNMSPEDSSIYLCSVRGLMNTEAFFGQGTRLTVV.

This clonotype has at least ten counts. A much larger clone lies one base from this, so it may be a read error. The chain links TRBV15 to TRBJ1-2; a possible D gene is TRBD1 (5 bases). Germline CDR1 is LNHNV and CDR2 is YYDKDF (reference sequence). The CDR3 is made up of 14 amino acids. In nucleotides, the CDR3 is TGTGCCACCAGCTCGGACAACCGCGTCTATAGCTACACCTTC. It translates to CATSSDNRVYSYTF.

This clonotype was recorded a few times. The chain employs TRBV19 and TRBJ2-7, with unresolved D. The CDR3 length is 11 residues. Germline V gene sequence: CDR1 LNHDA, CDR2 SQIVND (reference sequence). V was shortened by 1 base and J by 7 bases, with 5 bases between the two germline ends. In DNA form, the CDR3 reads TGTGCCAGTAGTATAGGTTTGGAGCAGTACTTC. It translates to CASSIGLEQYF.

V gene TRBV12-3 or TRBV12-4 combines with J gene TRBJ2-6; TRBD1 agrees at 9 bases. V lost 6 bases to trimming and J lost 9 bases; unmatched junction nucleotides: 3. The CDR3 spans 13 residues. For the CDR3, the DNA is TGTGCCAGCAGACGGGACAGGGTCAACGTCCTGACTTTC. Translated, it gives CASRRDRVNVLTF.

This clonotype was seen repeatedly, ten times or more. The chain recombines TRBV7-2 with TRBJ1-1; 7 nucleotides agree with TRBD1. The CDR3 spans 12 residues. V gave up 5 bases and J gave up 11 bases; unmatched junction bases: 8. In germline, CDR1 is SGHTA, CDR2 FQGNSA. The CDR3 is CASSLLRGQAFF. Written as DNA, the CDR3 is TGTGCCAGCAGCCTCTTAAGGGGGCAGGCTTTCTTT.

This clonotype has at least ten counts. At one boundary the junction diverges from the germline segment, which might be a read error. This sequence joins TRBV6-5 and TRBJ1-1, with 8 bases matching TRBD1. This CDR3 region has 14 residues. In germline, CDR1 is MNHEY, CDR2 SVGAGI. Written as DNA, the CDR3 is TGTGCCAGTAGTTACTACAGGGGGGACACTGAAGCTTTCTTT. Protein: CASSYYRGDTEAFF.

Turning to this clonotype: A much bigger clone sits one base away, suggesting this may be a read error. The chain employs TRBV7-9 and TRBJ1-1; D ambiguous. This CDR3 is built from 13 residues. Between the trimmed V and J ends, which lost 4 bases and 10 bases, there was a span of 16 bases. The germline gives CDR1 SEHNR, CDR2 FQNEAQ (reference sequence). CDR3 sequence reads: CASSWWRDDGAFF. DNA for the CDR3: TGTGCCAGCAGCTGGTGGAGAGATGATGGAGCTTTCTTT.

A few counts support this clonotype. The J gene is TRBJ1-5, the V gene TRBV20-1; 8 positions agree with TRBD1. CDR1 is DFQATT and CDR2 is SNEGSKA in the germline V gene (reference sequence). Losses at the gene ends were 0 bases for V and 5 bases for J; bases not matched to a gene: 9. The CDR3 covers 16 residues. Written as DNA, the CDR3 is TGCAGTGCTAGAGATCGGGGGCAGGGGGCCGATCAGCCCCAGCATTTT. Translating gives CSARDRGQGADQPQHF.

The chain joins TRBV5-1 to TRBJ1-1; D is perhaps TRBD1 (6 bases). V lost 5 bases, J lost 1 base, and 12 bases lay in between. CDR1 is SGHRS, CDR2 YFSETQ, per germline. This CDR3 comprises 14 residues. CDR3 in DNA: TGCGCCAGCAGGCCTGAGGGGGAGAACACTGAAGCTTTCTTT. Residues: CASRPEGENTEAFF. Combining the CDR3 with reference TRBV5-1 and TRBJ1-1 gives the whole variable domain KAGVTQTPRYLIKTRGQQVTLSCSPISGHRSVSWYQQTPGQGLQFLFEYFSETQRNKGNFPGRFSGRQFSNSRSEMNVSTLELGDSALYLCASRPEGENTEAFFGQGTRLTVV.

The chain carries TRBV12-3 or TRBV12-4 and TRBJ2-2, with 9 bases identical to TRBD2. V lost 8 bases and J lost 7; bases outside the gene matches: 11. The CDR3 is 15 residues long. CDR3 loop: CASSRAGGPGGELFF. The CDR3 coding sequence is TGTGCCAGCTCCAGGGCGGGAGGGCCCGGCGGGGAGCTGTTTTTT.

Ten or more counts support this clonotype. This chain joins TRBV25-1 and TRBJ1-6, with D unresolved. Per germline, CDR1 MGHDK and CDR2 SYGVNS. The CDR3 loop spans 14 amino acids. Trimming pared 7 bases from V and 1 base from J, leaving 8 bases between. The CDR3 DNA reads as TGTGCCAGCAATATAGGATCCTATAATTCACCCCTCCACTTT. It is translated as CASNIGSYNSPLHF. Full variable domain (remainder filled in from reference TRBV25-1 and TRBJ1-6): EADIYQTPRYLVIGTGKKITLECSQTMGHDKMYWYQQDPGMELHLIHYSYGVNSTEKGDLSSESTVSRIRTEHFPLTLESARPSHTSQYLCASNIGSYNSPLHFGNGTRLTVT.

This clonotype was recorded many times. This rearrangement joins TRBV19 to TRBJ1-2; D unclear. Germline CDR1 and CDR2: LNHDA and SQIVND (reference sequence). The CDR3 has 13 residues. The germline V and J ends were trimmed by 4 bases and 6 bases, with 12 bases remaining between them. The CDR3 DNA is TGTGCCAGTAGTACATCCGCGGTCGATGGCTACACCTTC. As protein: CASSTSAVDGYTF. Looking up the rest from reference TRBV19 and TRBJ1-2 gives the full variable domain: DGGITQSPKYLFRKEGQNVTLSCEQNLNHDAMYWYRQDPGQGLRLIYYSQIVNDFQKGDIAEGYSVSREKKESFPLTVTSAQKNPTAFYLCASSTSAVDGYTFGSGTRLTVV.